One T cell receptor beta chain is described in this entry. This clone was counted a few times. Its antigen is not yet known. Base qualities are not provided; no much larger clone lies one nucleotide away. The cohort was made up of about 670 healthy bone marrow donors. At the time of sampling, all cohort members were nominally healthy, though unrecorded immune exposures were likely present. The donor was CMV seronegative and was included in the group of over 300 seronegative cohort members. Every donor gave a peripheral blood sample, and the peripheral blood mononuclear cells from that sample were used for TCR beta sequencing. Genomic DNA extraction from the blood cell samples was performed with the Qiagen DNeasy Blood Extraction Kit. From its cysteine to its phenylalanine, the CDR3 spans 13 amino acids. Of all the DNA, just the CDR3 is kept, 39 bases in frame from base 1. Reading the germline V gene gives CDR1 SQVTM and CDR2 ANQGSEA. The junction carries 12 bases between V and J, which are trimmed by 6 bases and 1 base respectively.

Receptors were amplified or captured by the immunoSEQ multiplex PCR assay. The multiplex PCR relied on a mix of 60 forward primers for TCR Vbeta segments and 13 reverse primers for TCR Jbeta segments. Amplification of the CDR3 region of rearranged TCR beta genes was performed with a multiplex PCR assay on genomic DNA. The amplified TCR beta libraries were sequenced on the Illumina HiSeq System as 87-base-pair reads. Processing in the source paper ran as follows. In a later analysis, 77 million or so unique TCR beta chains were counted across the roughly 610 repertoires, and roughly 11 million of these chains were shared by at least two donors. To remove PCR and sequencing errors, raw reads were error-corrected and collapsed into unique sequences using a nearest-neighbor algorithm that merged closely related sequences. To assign V, D and J gene segments, CDR3 sequences were aligned to IMGT reference sequences. Each retained sequence needed at least a six-nucleotide match to both a V gene segment and a J gene segment. A rearrangement counted as productive if the CDR3 had no stop codons and remained in frame with V and J, and every other rearrangement counted as non-productive. CDR3 was defined according to IMGT convention as the region running from the second conserved V-encoded cysteine to the conserved J-encoded phenylalanine. The earlier analysis of some 600 of the donors excluded sequences that lacked an unambiguous match to a single V gene segment. An earlier analysis of approximately 590 of the donors classified V segments as functional when productive rearrangements were above 56.7% and as segregating when the standard deviation between donors was above 5%. A statistical classification framework was developed to diagnose cytomegalovirus status using the catalog of TCR beta chain sequences. In a later analysis, TCR nucleotide sequences were compared against IMGT/GENE-DB human TR gene sequences so that V and J genes could be assigned. The TCRdist pipeline was used in a later analysis to assign CDR3 sequences and most-parsimonious VDJ recombination scenarios. In a later analysis, each TCR beta chain was defined by its CDR3 amino acid sequence together with its V-gene family, and reads without a unique V-gene family were excluded. In a later analysis, nearly 600 highly shared, low-generation-probability nucleotide sequences were removed to address suspected cross-contamination and a sequencing artifact. For each public chain, a later analysis derived a clonal expansion index from normalized ranks of inferred template counts within each repertoire. A later analysis computed generation probabilities with a VDJ recombination model fitted to out-of-frame rearrangements, and checked the results against IGoR. A later analysis scored TCR-TCR, TCR-HLA and TCR-CMV co-occurrence with hypergeometric tests, applying a repertoire-size bias correction to TCR pairs. A later analysis estimated false discovery rates by permuting HLA or CMV assignments 20 times. A later analysis grouped co-occurring TCRs with DBSCAN, adding TCRdist sequence similarity when clustering within HLA-allele-positive subsets. Co-occurrence clustering excluded repertoires with fewer than 30,000 or more than 120,000 public chains, plus five with anomalous nucleotide sharing. TCRdb took this table from immuneACCESS and kept in-frame rearrangements with V and J called. Such tables lack part of the clones; where checked against another copy, unresolved V genes explain under half of the gap, and the rest is unexplained. That table gives V, J and clone size, and the DNA gave D and trimming. Counted in this sample were approximately 150,000 clones; less than 9.5% of them appeared once. Clones ranked in the top ten supply approximately 2% of the sample.

This sample is part of a study of cytomegalovirus exposure and HLA in healthy donors (dated by TCRdb to 2015 to 2018). Notes on the research overall: According to an earlier analysis of a few hundred of the donors, roughly 180 million T cells yielded 117 million unique TCR beta sequences and about 300 Gb of sequence data. Rather than drawing on any new phenotypic data, the later analysis identified candidate immune exposures from TCR beta sequences and the way those sequences occurred across donors. The genetic ancestry cluster associated with self-reported Caucasian donors included roughly 84% of the 300 to 400 genotyped donors. In a later genetic analysis, genome-wide SNP genotypes for about three fifths of the roughly 670 donors were used, and that subset was treated as a discovery cohort. Roughly five DR-DQ haplotypes were handled as single units for association and clustering, since linkage in the cohort was strong. A separate validation cohort of 100 to 150 different subjects was used in addition to the roughly 670-subject first cohort. An early release covering approximately 600 HLA-typed donors comprised approximately 290 gigabases of sequencing data and roughly 86 million unique TCR sequences. Class I and class II HLA loci were covered by the typing at four-digit resolution. Donor age, sex, ethnicity and CMV serostatus were compiled alongside the repertoire data. Across approximately 420 genotyped donors of the cohort, an average of roughly 230,000 unique TCR beta nucleotide sequences per donor were sequenced, and roughly a sixth of those sequences were non-productive. Using immunosequencing, the study profiled T cell repertoires from 500 to 800 subjects and related those repertoires to cytomegalovirus serostatus. The number of donors typed differed by locus, with roughly 629-640 for A, B, C, DRB1 and DQB1, more than 500 for DQA1, 600 to 610 for DPA1, and roughly 450 for DPB1. To decide whether each TCR beta V gene segment behaved as functional or pseudogenic, an earlier analysis of fewer than 750 of the donors relied on high-throughput TCR beta sequencing. Every discovery cohort repertoire had been produced on one sequencing platform. High-throughput TCR immunosequencing, statistical association of individual TCRs with disease status, and machine learning were combined to predict cytomegalovirus infection status. The aim of the study was to test whether cataloging public T cell receptors could identify signatures of past pathogen exposure. To study patterns of TCR occurrence, a later analysis re-analyzed previously published TCR beta repertoires from around 700 donors and added high-resolution HLA genotyping. Overall study outcomes, separate from this receptor: Presence/absence analyses assumed roughly uniform sequencing depth across donors, an assumption that may not hold. Across donors, most TCR sequences were observed very rarely, whereas some public TCRs were present in many individuals. Linkage disequilibrium might explain the correlated functional status among segregating V segments, but an unknown experimental factor could not be ruled out. In the study, approximately 160 TCR beta chains were listed as associated with cytomegalovirus. In an earlier analysis of under 600 of the donors, most TCR beta V segments were observed in productive rearrangements about 90% or about 30% of the time, broadly matching IMGT annotations. The earlier analysis of approximately 540 of the donors excluded approximately 15 rarely observed V segments, including chromosome 9 orphons, because counts were too low. In a later genetic analysis, fewer N-insertions in productive TCRs were reported among donors in an Asian-associated ancestry cluster than the roughly 700-donor mean. In vitro tests confirmed that a few of the cytomegalovirus-associated TCR beta chains recognize cytomegalovirus antigens. Only TCR beta chains were sequenced in this cohort, and the absence of alpha or paired-chain data limited detectable features. In a later analysis, most CMV-associated TCR beta chains were found to appear HLA-restricted, with HLA associations seemingly driven largely by CMV exposure. According to a later analysis, parvovirus B19, influenza, CMV and Epstein-Barr virus appeared linked to several top co-occurrence clusters. The classifier was reported to diagnose cytomegalovirus status with high specificity and sensitivity in both the original and validation cohorts. A later analysis found that HLA-associated TCR beta chains were more clonally expanded and had lower generation probabilities than equally common non-associated chains. Immune exposure information for the cohort was limited to CMV serostatus. A later genetic analysis associated a missense DCLRE1C variant with V-gene and J-gene trimming of TCR beta chains, and an independent cohort replicated the association. The authors suggested that the approach could potentially be generalized to other disease states and immunological phenotypes. A further reported finding was that TCR beta sequences accurately predicted the HLA-A and HLA-B alleles for most subjects in the first cohort. Because HLA typing was unavailable for some donors at each locus, only the typed subset was used in association tests. When HLA alleles, especially DR and DQ, strongly co-occurred, TCR associations were difficult to assign to individual alleles. According to a later analysis, TCR association rates differed among HLA loci, with DRB1 alleles showing the most associated TCRs and HLA-C alleles showing the fewest. A cluster of highly shared sequence variants was judged likely to be a technical artifact of the sequencing pipeline. In a later analysis, some 18,000 TCR beta sequences were associated with specific HLA alleles at a false discovery rate of 0.05. Because the 87-base-pair reads could not distinguish some IMGT-functional V segments, including TRBV6-2 and TRBV6-3, those segments were excluded.

The sequence was obtained from a male donor in good health and CMV-seronegative. Sequencing was done on a sample of PBMCs. The rearrangement combines TRBV29-1 with TRBJ1-1; no D gene is confidently identified. The CDR3 region has the sequence CSVGEGRNTEAFF. The DNA sequence is TGCAGCGTAGGTGAGGGTCGGAACACTGAAGCTTTCTTT. Supplemented by the reference TRBV29-1 and TRBJ1-1 proteins around the CDR3, the complete variable domain is SAVISQKPSRDICQRGTSLTIQCQVDSQVTMMFWYRQQPGQSLTLIATANQGSEATYESGFVIDKFPISRPNLTFSTLTVSNMSPEDSSIYLCSVGEGRNTEAFFGQGTRLTVV.